This is a list of T cell receptor beta chains from one sample in a study of T cell responses to AZD1222 COVID-19 vaccine. Here immunoSEQ multiplex PCR was the method, and the copy in TCRdb shows in-frame clones only, minus some. This table holds 98,000 or so clones, approximately 90% found once. Here the sequenced sample was peripheral blood, taken on day 0 of MenACWY control vaccination. Every receptor here comes from an adult in good health. Each CDR3 is given with its conserved first and last residue. The listing skips clone size in some rows; elsewhere it reads once, few, many or a size class.

j_call: TRBJ2-7
v_call: TRBV5-1
clone_size: -
cdr3_aa: CASSFGGRAVGYEQYF

j_call: TRBJ1-4
v_call: TRBV6-1
clone_size: once
cdr3_aa: CASSAAQGREDEKLFF

j_call: TRBJ2-7
v_call: TRBV10-2
clone_size: -
cdr3_aa: CASMVTHEQYF

j_call: TRBJ1-1
v_call: TRBV6-2/TRBV6-3
clone_size: -
cdr3_aa: CASSSYVPAVGNTEAFF

j_call: TRBJ1-2
v_call: TRBV5-1
clone_size: -
cdr3_aa: CASSPTDNYGYTF

j_call: TRBJ2-1
v_call: TRBV12-3/TRBV12-4
clone_size: -
cdr3_aa: CASSLESPTFF

j_call: TRBJ2-7
v_call: TRBV5-1
clone_size: -
cdr3_aa: CASSDSGGPYEQYF

j_call: TRBJ2-3
v_call: TRBV7-7
clone_size: -
cdr3_aa: CASSLGTSGTDTQYF

j_call: TRBJ1-2
v_call: TRBV5-6
clone_size: -
cdr3_aa: CASSYRGAGYTF

j_call: TRBJ1-5
v_call: TRBV19
clone_size: -
cdr3_aa: CATPADNGDQPQHF

j_call: TRBJ1-2
v_call: TRBV3-1/TRBV3-2
clone_size: -
cdr3_aa: CASSNGGIGYTF